Detailed here is one T cell receptor beta chain. The data stem from a study of patients and donors after allogeneic stem cell transplantation. From the RT-PCR reads, TCRdb called clonotypes with MiXCR, one entry per CDR3 protein. The sample yields 98,000 or so distinct CDR3 sequences, less than 45% seen once. Sequencing was done on a sample of blood, either unsorted or a sorted T cell fraction (not recorded which). The TCR comes from a human donor who was either an allogeneic HSCT recipient or a stem cell or donor lymphocyte infusion donor (not recorded which). It is not recorded whose cells these are; they may come from a transplant donor.

The CDR3 DNA is TGTGCCATCAATGGACAGGGGGCGCATCTCGATGAGCAGTTCTTC. Translated: CAINGQGAHLDEQFF. V is TRBV10-3 and J is TRBJ2-1, with TRBD1 matching over 11 bases. Per the germline V gene, CDR1 is ENHRY and CDR2 is SYGVKD. This CDR3 contains 15 residues. Germline trimming cut 7 bases from V and 8 bases from J; bases unmatched to any gene: 10.